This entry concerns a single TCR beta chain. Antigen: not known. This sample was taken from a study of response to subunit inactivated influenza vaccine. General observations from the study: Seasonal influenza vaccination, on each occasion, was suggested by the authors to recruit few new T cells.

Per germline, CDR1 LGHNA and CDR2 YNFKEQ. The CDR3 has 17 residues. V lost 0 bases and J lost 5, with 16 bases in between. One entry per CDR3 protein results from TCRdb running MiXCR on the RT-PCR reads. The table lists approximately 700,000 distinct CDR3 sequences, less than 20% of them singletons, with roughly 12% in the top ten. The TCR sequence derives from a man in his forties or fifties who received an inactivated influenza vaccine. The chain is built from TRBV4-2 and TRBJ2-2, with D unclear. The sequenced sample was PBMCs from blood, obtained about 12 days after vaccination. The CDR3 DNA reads TGTGCCAGCAGCCAAGATAGAACGGTGTGGGAAACCGGGGAGCTGTTTTTT. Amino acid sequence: CASSQDRTVWETGELFF.